The 22 T cell receptor beta chains given below trace back to one sample, sequenced in a study of T cells in Graves' hyperthyroidism and ophthalmopathy. It was RNA transcripts that yielded the amplified TCR beta CDR3 regions. First-round RT-PCR targeting the TCR CDR3 was performed with the HTBI primer set. TCRdb re-called the multiplex PCR reads with MiXCR, one entry per CDR3 protein. The table records 600,000 or so distinct CDR3 sequences, around 14% of them present only once. The sample comprised blood. These receptors all come from a woman aged 18-29 years with Graves' ophthalmopathy.

Many counts were recorded for this clonotype. The chain joins TRBV19 to TRBJ1-5; D is perhaps TRBD1 (6 bases). The CDR3 length is 12 residues. Germline lookup yields CDR1 LNHDA and CDR2 SQIVND (reference sequence). V was shortened by 9 bases and J by 9 bases, with 15 bases between the two germline ends. CDR3 bases: TGTGCCAGCGATGGACAGTCGGTGCCCCAGCATTTT. Protein: CASDGQSVPQHF.

Remarks on this clonotype: The conserved final phenylalanine or tryptophan is absent from the CDR3, which likely points to a read error. This chain uses TRBV7-9 with TRBJ1-1; D gene uncertain. The length of the CDR3 is 14 residues. V was cut by 3 bases and J by 1 base, with 9 bases left in between. Germline-derived CDR1 and CDR2 are SEHNR and FQNEAQ (reference sequence). The CDR3 nucleotides are TGTGCCAGCAGCTTCACCTTTGCGAACACTGAAGCTTTCCTT. Amino acids: CASSFTFANTEAFL.

This clonotype appeared many times. The chain links TRBV6-6 to TRBJ1-6; D unresolved. Germline CDR1 and CDR2: MNHNY and SVGAGI (reference sequence). Trimming cost V 2 bases and J 0 bases, with 17 bases left between them. The CDR3 length is 19 residues. The CDR3 DNA follows: TGTGCCAGCAGTTACGTGGCGCCCGGCCCAAGCTCCTATAATTCACCCCTCCACTTT. Protein sequence: CASSYVAPGPSSYNSPLHF.

This clonotype has at least ten counts. This sequence joins TRBV12-5 and TRBJ2-1, with D possibly TRBD2 on 7 matching bases. The germline V gene has CDR1 LGHNT and CDR2 FRNRAP. The V end was cut by 1 base, the J end by 6 bases, with 13 bases between. The CDR3 is 15 amino acids. CDR3 bases: TGTGCTAGTGGTTTGGGGCGGGGGCGAGGCAATGAGCAGTTCTTC. It translates to CASGLGRGRGNEQFF.

This clonotype has a handful of counts. This chain joins TRBV29-1 and TRBJ2-3; D unclear. V was pared by 4 bases and J by 6 bases, with 8 bases between. This CDR3 spans 11 amino acids. Germline-derived CDR1 and CDR2 are SQVTM and ANQGSEA. CDR3: CSVGIDDTQYF. CDR3 nucleotides: TGCAGCGTTGGTATTGATGATACGCAGTATTTT.

This clonotype came up many times. The J gene is TRBJ1-5, the V gene TRBV20-1; 7 bases line up with TRBD1. The CDR3 has 17 amino acids. Trimming took 4 bases from V and 3 from J; bases not matched to a gene: 15. From germline, CDR1 is DFQATT and CDR2 SNEGSKA (reference sequence). The CDR3 reads CSATFPGGGGINQPQHF. In DNA form, the CDR3 reads TGCAGTGCTACTTTTCCCGGGGGAGGGGGCATCAATCAGCCCCAGCATTTT.

Worth noting for this clonotype: A single base separates this from a much larger clone, so it may be a read error. J is TRBJ2-2 and V is TRBV11-2; D is possibly TRBD2 (7 bases). The CDR3 is 12 residues long. In germline, CDR1 is SGHAT, CDR2 FQNNGV. The DNA of the CDR3 is TGTGCCAGTACTCGGGGGGCCGGGGAGCTGCTTTTT. Translating it yields CASTRGAGELLF. The variable domain in full, with the rest retrieved from reference TRBV11-2 and TRBJ2-2, is EAGVAQSPRYKIIEKRQSVAFWCNPISGHATLYWYQQILGQGPKLLIQFQNNGVVDDSQLPKDRFSAERLKGVDSTLKIQPAKLEDSAVYLCASTRGAGELLFGEGSRLTVL.

At least ten counts were recorded for this clonotype. The chain links TRBV20-1 to TRBJ1-3; D not certain. V shed 5 bases and J shed 1 base, with 6 bases lying between them. From germline, CDR1 is DFQATT and CDR2 SNEGSKA (reference sequence). The CDR3 sequence is 12 residues long. Here the CDR3 DNA reads TGCAGTGCTGAGACGTCTGGAAACACCATATATTTT. This codes for CSAETSGNTIYF.

This clonotype was seen ten or more times. The chain links TRBV12-3 or TRBV12-4 to TRBJ2-3, with 10 bases lining up with TRBD2. The CDR3 runs 15 residues. V lost 6 bases and J lost 2; bases outside the gene matches: 5. CDR3 coding DNA: TGTGCCAGCAGGCCACTAGCGGGGTCCACAGATACGCAGTATTTT. It yields the protein CASRPLAGSTDTQYF.

This clonotype was observed many times. The rearrangement joins TRBV29-1 to TRBJ1-2; perhaps TRBD1 as D (5 bases). Per germline, CDR1 SQVTM and CDR2 ANQGSEA. Trimming took 3 bases from V and 0 from J, leaving 11 bases between them. The CDR3 covers 14 residues. This chain's CDR3 is CSVEEGAANYGYTF. In DNA form, the CDR3 reads TGCAGCGTTGAGGAAGGGGCCGCTAACTATGGCTACACCTTC.

This clonotype was counted at least ten times. The V call is TRBV28, the J call TRBJ2-1, with TRBD1 matching over 7 bases. Germline trimming cut 4 bases from V and 4 bases from J; bases unmatched to any gene: 7. The CDR3 runs 15 residues. The germline V gene has CDR1 MDHEN and CDR2 SYDVKM. DNA for the CDR3: TGTGCCAGCAGTTCGGGACAGTCCTCTTACAATGAGCAGTTCTTC. Amino acid sequence: CASSSGQSSYNEQFF.

The chain links TRBV27 to TRBJ1-1; D is unresolved. V lost 6 bases and J 5 bases, leaving 22 bases between the germline ends. Germline V gene sequence: CDR1 MNHEY, CDR2 SMNVEV (reference sequence). This CDR3 spans 16 amino acids. The CDR3 bases are TGTGCCAGCAGACTTAGACTTACACGGCAGAGTACTGAAGCTTTCTTT. Protein: CASRLRLTRQSTEAFF.

The chain links TRBV20-1 to TRBJ2-5; 12 bases are a match to TRBD2. The ends lost 5 bases at V and 4 bases at J; junction bases unmatched: 11. The CDR3 has 16 amino acids. From germline, CDR1 is DFQATT and CDR2 SNEGSKA (reference sequence). The CDR3 loop reads CSAASSGRAGRETQYF. DNA for the CDR3: TGCAGTGCTGCCTCTAGCGGGAGGGCCGGTAGAGAGACCCAGTACTTC.

This clonotype was recorded at least ten times. The V and J genes are TRBV28 and TRBJ2-7, with a possible D match to TRBD1 (5 bases). Germline V gene lookup returns CDR1 MDHEN and CDR2 SYDVKM. Between the trimmed V and J ends, which lost 3 bases and 3 bases, there was a span of 18 bases. This CDR3 is 16 amino acids long. CDR3 DNA: TGTGCCAGCAGTTTCGCTGGGGCGCAAAGATTCTACGAGCAGTACTTC. This gives the protein CASSFAGAQRFYEQYF.

The chain recombines TRBV9 with TRBJ2-1, with 9 bases aligning to TRBD1. The CDR3 covers 14 residues. Germline V gives CDR1 SGDLS, CDR2 YYNGEE. J gave up 5 bases and V 8 bases, and 8 bases lay outside the gene matches. Here the CDR3 reads CASSPGQGNNEQFF. For the CDR3, the DNA is TGTGCCAGTTCTCCGGGACAGGGAAACAATGAGCAGTTCTTC.

This clonotype has a count of ten or more. The chain couples TRBV11-2 to TRBJ2-7; D not certain. This CDR3 contains 15 residues. V shed 5 bases and J shed 2 bases, with 16 bases lying between them. Germline CDR1 and CDR2: SGHAT and FQNNGV. The CDR3 coding sequence is TGTGCCAGCAGCAGGGCCTTTGGGTTTCCCTACGAGCAGTACTTC. Translated: CASSRAFGFPYEQYF.

This clonotype was recorded at least ten times. The chain uses TRBV28 and TRBJ2-7, with 10 bases lining up with TRBD2. The CDR3 extends over 13 amino acids. CDR1 and CDR2 from the germline V gene are MDHEN and SYDVKM. The CDR3 DNA reads TGTACTAGCGGGATTCCCGCCTCCTACGAGCAGTACTTC. Translating gives CTSGIPASYEQYF.

This clonotype showed up many times. J is TRBJ2-5 and V is TRBV27; 12 positions agree with TRBD2. J lost 5 bases, V lost 6 bases, and 4 bases had no gene match. The CDR3 has 14 amino acids. CDR1 MNHEY and CDR2 SMNVEV come from the germline V gene (reference sequence). The CDR3 DNA sequence: TGTGCCAGCAGGGGGACTAGCGGGTTGGAGACCCAGTACTTC. This translates into CASRGTSGLETQYF.

This clonotype appeared a few times. This sequence joins TRBV3-1 and TRBJ2-2, with TRBD2 matching 10 bases. V lost 4 bases to trimming and J lost 7 bases; unmatched junction nucleotides: 6. The germline V gene encodes CDR1 LGHDT and CDR2 YNNKEL (reference sequence). This CDR3 has 15 residues. The CDR3 sequence is CASSPLWTSGGELFF. In nucleotides, the CDR3 is TGTGCCAGCAGCCCTCTGTGGACTAGCGGCGGGGAGCTGTTTTTT.

The rearrangement links TRBV6-2 or TRBV6-3 to TRBJ1-1; TRBD1 agrees at 8 bases. V lost 2 bases to trimming and J lost 4 bases; unmatched junction nucleotides: 12. Germline loops: CDR1 MNHEY, CDR2 SVGEGT. The CDR3 consists of 17 residues. The CDR3 coding sequence is TGTGCCAGCAGTTACCGCAGGGGGCGCGAATTGAGCACTGAAGCTTTCTTT. Translation: CASSYRRGRELSTEAFF.

This clonotype was counted only a few times. This chain uses TRBV4-1 with TRBJ1-6; 8 nucleotides agree with TRBD1. CDR3 length: 18 amino acids. The germline V gene has CDR1 MGHRA and CDR2 YSYEKL. V shed 3 bases and J 4 bases; nucleotides not matched to a gene: 11. CDR3: CASSHRQGTDTYNSPLHF. The CDR3, as DNA: TGCGCCAGCAGCCATCGACAGGGGACGGACACGTATAATTCACCCCTCCACTTT.

This clonotype was recorded many times. V and J are TRBV7-2 and TRBJ2-7; D unresolved. Germline V gene sequence: CDR1 SGHTA, CDR2 FQGNSA. V was cut by 1 base and J by 4 bases, with 11 bases left in between. This CDR3 comprises 14 residues. The CDR3 DNA is TGTGCCAGCAGCTTAGGGATGATCGGTTACGAGCAGTACTTC. Its translation: CASSLGMIGYEQYF.